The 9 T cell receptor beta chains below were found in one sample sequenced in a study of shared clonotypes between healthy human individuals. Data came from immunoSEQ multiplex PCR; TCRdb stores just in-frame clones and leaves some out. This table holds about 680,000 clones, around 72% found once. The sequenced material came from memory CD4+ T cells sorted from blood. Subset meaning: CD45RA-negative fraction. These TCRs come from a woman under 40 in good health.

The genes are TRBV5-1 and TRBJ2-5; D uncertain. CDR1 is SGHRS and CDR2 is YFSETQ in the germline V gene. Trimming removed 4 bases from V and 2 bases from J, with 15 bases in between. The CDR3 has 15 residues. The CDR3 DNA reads TGCGCCAGCAGCGCCTCTTCTACCGGGCAAGAGACCCAGTACTTC. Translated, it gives CASSASSTGQETQYF. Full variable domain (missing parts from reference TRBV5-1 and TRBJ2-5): KAGVTQTPRYLIKTRGQQVTLSCSPISGHRSVSWYQQTPGQGLQFLFEYFSETQRNKGNFPGRFSGRQFSNSRSEMNVSTLELGDSALYLCASSASSTGQETQYFGPGTRLLVL.

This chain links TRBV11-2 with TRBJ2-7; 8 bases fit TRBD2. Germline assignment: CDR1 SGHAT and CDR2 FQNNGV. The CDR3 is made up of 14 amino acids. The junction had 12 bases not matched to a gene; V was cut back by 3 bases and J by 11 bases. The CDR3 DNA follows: TGTGCCAGCAGCTTCAAGGCCAGCGGGGGAACCAAGTACTTC. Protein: CASSFKASGGTKYF.

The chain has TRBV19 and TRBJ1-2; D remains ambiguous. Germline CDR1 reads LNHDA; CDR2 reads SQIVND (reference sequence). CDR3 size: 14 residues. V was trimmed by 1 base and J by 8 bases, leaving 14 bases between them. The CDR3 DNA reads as TGTGCCAGTAGTATAGCCGGGAACTCATACGGCTACACCTTC. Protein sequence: CASSIAGNSYGYTF.

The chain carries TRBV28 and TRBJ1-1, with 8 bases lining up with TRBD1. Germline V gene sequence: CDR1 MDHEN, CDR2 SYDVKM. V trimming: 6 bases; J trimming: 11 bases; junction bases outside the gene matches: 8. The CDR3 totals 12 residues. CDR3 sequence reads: CASSLRGRGAFF. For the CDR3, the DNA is TGTGCCAGCAGCCTCAGGGGGCGCGGGGCTTTCTTT.

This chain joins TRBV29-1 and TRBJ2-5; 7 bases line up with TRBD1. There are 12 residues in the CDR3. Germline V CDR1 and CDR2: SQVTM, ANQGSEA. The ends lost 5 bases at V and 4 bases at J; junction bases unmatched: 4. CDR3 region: CSVSQGVETQYF. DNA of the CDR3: TGCAGCGTTAGTCAGGGGGTAGAGACCCAGTACTTC. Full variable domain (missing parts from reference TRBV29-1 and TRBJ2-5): SAVISQKPSRDICQRGTSLTIQCQVDSQVTMMFWYRQQPGQSLTLIATANQGSEATYESGFVIDKFPISRPNLTFSTLTVSNMSPEDSSIYLCSVSQGVETQYFGPGTRLLVL.

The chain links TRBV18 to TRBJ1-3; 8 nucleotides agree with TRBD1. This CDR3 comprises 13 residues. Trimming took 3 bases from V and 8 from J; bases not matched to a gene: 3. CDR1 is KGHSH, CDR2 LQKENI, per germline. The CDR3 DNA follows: TGTGCCAGCTCACCCGGGACAGGTGACACCATATATTTT. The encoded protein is CASSPGTGDTIYF.

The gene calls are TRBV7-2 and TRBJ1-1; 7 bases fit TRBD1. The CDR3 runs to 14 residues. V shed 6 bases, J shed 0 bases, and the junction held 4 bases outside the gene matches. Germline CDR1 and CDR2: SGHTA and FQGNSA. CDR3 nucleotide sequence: TGTGCCAGCAGAACAGGGGCTTTGAACACTGAAGCTTTCTTT. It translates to CASRTGALNTEAFF.

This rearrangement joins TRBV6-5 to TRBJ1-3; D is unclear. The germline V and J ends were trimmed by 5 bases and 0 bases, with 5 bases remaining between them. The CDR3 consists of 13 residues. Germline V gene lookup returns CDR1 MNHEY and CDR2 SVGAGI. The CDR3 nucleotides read TGTGCCAGCAGTGTAACCTCTGGAAACACCATATATTTT. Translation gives CASSVTSGNTIYF.

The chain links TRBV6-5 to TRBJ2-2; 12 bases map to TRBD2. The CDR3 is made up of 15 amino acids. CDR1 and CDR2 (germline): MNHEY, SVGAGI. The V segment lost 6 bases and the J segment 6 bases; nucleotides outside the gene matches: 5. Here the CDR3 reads CASRTGLAGSGELFF. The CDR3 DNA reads TGTGCCAGCAGGACGGGACTAGCGGGTTCCGGGGAGCTGTTTTTT.